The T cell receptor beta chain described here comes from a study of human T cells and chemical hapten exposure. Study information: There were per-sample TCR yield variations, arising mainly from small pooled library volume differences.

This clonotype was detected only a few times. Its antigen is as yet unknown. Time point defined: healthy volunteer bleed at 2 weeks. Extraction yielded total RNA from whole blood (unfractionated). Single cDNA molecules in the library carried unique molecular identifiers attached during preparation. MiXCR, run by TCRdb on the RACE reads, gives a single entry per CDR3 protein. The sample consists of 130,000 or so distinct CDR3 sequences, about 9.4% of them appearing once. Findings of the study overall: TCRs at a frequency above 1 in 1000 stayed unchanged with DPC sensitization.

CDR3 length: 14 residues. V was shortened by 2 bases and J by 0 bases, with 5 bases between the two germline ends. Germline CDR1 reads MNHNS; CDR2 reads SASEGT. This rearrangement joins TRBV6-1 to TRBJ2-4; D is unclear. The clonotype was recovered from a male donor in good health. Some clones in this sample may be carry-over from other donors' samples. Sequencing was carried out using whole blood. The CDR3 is CASSERAAKNIQYF. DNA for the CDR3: TGTGCCAGCAGTGAAAGGGCAGCCAAAAACATTCAGTACTTC.